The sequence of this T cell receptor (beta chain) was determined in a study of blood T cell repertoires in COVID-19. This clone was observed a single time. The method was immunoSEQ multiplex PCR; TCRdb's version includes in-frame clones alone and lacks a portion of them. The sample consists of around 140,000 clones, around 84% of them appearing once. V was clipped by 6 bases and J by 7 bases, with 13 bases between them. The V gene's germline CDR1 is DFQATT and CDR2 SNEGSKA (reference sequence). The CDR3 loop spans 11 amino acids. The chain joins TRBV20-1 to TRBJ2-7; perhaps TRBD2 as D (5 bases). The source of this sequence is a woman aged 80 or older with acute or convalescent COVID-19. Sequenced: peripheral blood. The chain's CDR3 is CSAGGPREQYF. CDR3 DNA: TGCAGTGCCGGAGGACCGCGTGAGCAGTACTTC.